This T cell receptor (beta chain) was identified during a study of blood T cell repertoires in COVID-19. Enrollees, roughly 18 to 89 years old, lived in approximately 24 US areas. Some clones are missing from TCRdb's copy, which holds only in-frame ones; the method was immunoSEQ multiplex PCR. The sample includes under 200,000 clones, more than 75% seen only once; the top ten take approximately 7%. This receptor was identified in a woman aged 45 to 65 who had recovered from COVID-19. The sample was PBMCs or T cells enriched from blood (not recorded which).

The CDR3 spells CASSPPTGYGYTF. The CDR3 DNA follows: TGTGCCAGCAGCCCCCCGACAGGGTATGGCTACACCTTC. V and J are TRBV3-1 (or the pseudogene TRBV3-2) and TRBJ1-2; 7 bases fit TRBD1. Germline trimming cut 4 bases from V and 5 bases from J; bases unmatched to any gene: 4. The CDR3 totals 13 residues. Per germline, CDR1 LGHDT and CDR2 YNNKEL (reference sequence).